The source of this TCR beta chain is a study of type 1 and type 2 diabetes patients. Across the study: Donors were type 1 diabetes, type 2 diabetes, or nondiabetic controls. T cells were magnetically sorted from PBMCs as CD4+ or CD8+ subsets. Overall study findings and caveats: Type 2 diabetes repertoires were more diverse than type 1 diabetes repertoires. Some HECs seen only in T1D might also appear in more T2D or control samples.

Amplification started from genomic DNA. Multiplex PCR with 30 forward and 13 reverse primers amplified the TCR beta CDR3. MiXCR, run by TCRdb on the multiplex PCR reads, gives a single entry per CDR3 protein. The sample lists more than 250,000 distinct CDR3 sequences; around 47% were seen once. This clonotype has just one count. As yet, its antigen is unknown. Germline V gives CDR1 SGHRS, CDR2 YFSETQ. J gave up 7 bases and V 4 bases, and 11 bases lay outside the gene matches. The CDR3 is 15 residues long. The chain has TRBV5-1 and TRBJ2-7, with 10 bases that match TRBD2. What was sequenced was peripheral blood mononuclear cells (PBMCs). The receptor comes from a man aged 18 to 29 with type 2 diabetes. The CDR3: CASSNGLADDKEQYF. The DNA for the CDR3 is TGCGCCAGCAGCAACGGACTAGCGGACGACAAAGAGCAGTACTTC.